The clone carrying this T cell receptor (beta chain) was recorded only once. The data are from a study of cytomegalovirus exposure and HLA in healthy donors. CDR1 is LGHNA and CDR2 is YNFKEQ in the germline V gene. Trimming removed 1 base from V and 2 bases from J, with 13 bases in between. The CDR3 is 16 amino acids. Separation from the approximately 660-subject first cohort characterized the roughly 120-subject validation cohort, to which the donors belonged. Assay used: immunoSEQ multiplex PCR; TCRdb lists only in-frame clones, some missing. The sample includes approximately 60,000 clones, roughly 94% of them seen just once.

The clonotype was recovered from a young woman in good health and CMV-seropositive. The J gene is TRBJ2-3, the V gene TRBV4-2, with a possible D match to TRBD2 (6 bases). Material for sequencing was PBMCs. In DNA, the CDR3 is TGTGCCAGCAGCCAAGGGTCTAGGGACTTCACAGATACGCAGTATTTT. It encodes CASSQGSRDFTDTQYF.